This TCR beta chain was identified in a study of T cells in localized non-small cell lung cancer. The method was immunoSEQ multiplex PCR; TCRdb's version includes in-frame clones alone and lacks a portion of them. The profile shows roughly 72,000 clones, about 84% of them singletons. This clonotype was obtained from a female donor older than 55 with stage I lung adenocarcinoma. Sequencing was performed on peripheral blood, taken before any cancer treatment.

The CDR3 protein is CASSIGKGTNTDTQYF. CDR3 coding DNA: TGTGCCAGTAGTATAGGAAAGGGCACGAACACAGATACGCAGTATTTT. The V gene is TRBV19, the J gene TRBJ2-3; no definite D call. The V end was cut by 1 base, the J end by 2 bases, with 13 bases between. The CDR3 is 16 residues long. Germline lookup yields CDR1 LNHDA and CDR2 SQIVND (reference sequence).